These 32 T cell receptor beta chains originate from one sample sequenced in a study of T cell repertoires in cytomegalovirus infection. No antigen has been assigned to these receptors. A single record per CDR3 protein comes from TCRdb applying MiXCR to the reads. The sample has more than 250,000 distinct CDR3 sequences; roughly 25% are singletons. The sample in question was cultured PBMCs, obtained from culture after CMV antigen stimulation. Receptor source: a human donor in good health (CMV status not recorded). Some clones in this sample may be carry-over from other donors' samples.

This rearrangement joins TRBV20-1 to TRBJ2-1; D possibly matches TRBD1 or TRBD2 (5 bases each). Germline loops: CDR1 DFQATT, CDR2 SNEGSKA (reference sequence). The V end was cut by 4 bases, the J end by 2 bases, with 9 bases between. This CDR3 is 13 amino acids long. The CDR3 protein is CSATGTPYNEQFF. CDR3 in DNA: TGCAGTGCTACCGGGACGCCCTACAATGAGCAGTTCTTC.

The CDR3 DNA reads TGTGCCAGCAGCTTCGGGGGCGCGGGGAATTCACCCCTCCACTTT. Its translation is CASSFGGAGNSPLHF. The chain combines TRBV5-8 with TRBJ1-6; TRBD1 is a possible D gene (6 bases). The V and J ends lost 2 bases and 7 bases respectively, with 13 bases between them. The CDR3 consists of 15 residues. Germline V gene sequence: CDR1 SGHTS, CDR2 YDEGEE.

V and J are TRBV19 and TRBJ1-1; the D gene is possibly TRBD1 (6 bases). Germline loops: CDR1 LNHDA, CDR2 SQIVND (reference sequence). Trimming took off 5 bases at V and 1 base at J, with 17 bases between the two ends. The CDR3 extends over 16 amino acids. CDR3 DNA: TGTGCCAGTAGTCCTCAAATAGACAGGTCGAACACTGAAGCTTTCTTT. This encodes CASSPQIDRSNTEAFF.

This clonotype was seen only a few times. V usage is TRBV19 and J usage is TRBJ1-2; no firm D call. Trimming stripped 4 bases from V and 8 bases from J, with 17 bases between. The length of the CDR3 is 14 residues. The germline CDR1 and CDR2 sequences are LNHDA and SQIVND (reference sequence). The CDR3 DNA follows: TGTGCCAGTAGTACCACCGGTGGCCGCGAGGGCTACACCTTC. Its translation: CASSTTGGREGYTF.

This clonotype has at least ten counts. J is TRBJ1-5 and V is TRBV7-8; D is unresolved. The germline V gene encodes CDR1 SGHVS and CDR2 FQNEAQ. This CDR3 has 12 residues. V lost 2 bases and J 4 bases, leaving 3 bases between the germline ends. CDR3 in DNA: TGTGCCAGCAGCTTATTTAATCAGCCCCAGCATTTT. Encoded protein: CASSLFNQPQHF.

Many counts were recorded for this clonotype. V and J are TRBV7-2 and TRBJ1-6; D is unresolved. Germline CDR1 reads SGHTA; CDR2 reads FQGNSA. V dropped 5 bases and J dropped 6 bases, with 11 bases sitting between them. The CDR3 loop spans 14 amino acids. CDR3 in DNA: TGTGCCAGCAGCCCTCGGACTGCTAATTCACCCCTCCACTTT. Its translation is CASSPRTANSPLHF.

The chain carries TRBV25-1 and TRBJ2-6; the D call may be TRBD1 or TRBD2 (5 bases each). Deletions cut 5 bases from V and 3 bases from J, with 20 bases between. Germline loops: CDR1 MGHDK, CDR2 SYGVNS. The CDR3 covers 18 residues. CDR3: CASSRPGSWGRGANVLTF. In DNA form, the CDR3 reads TGTGCCAGCAGTCGACCAGGGAGTTGGGGACGTGGGGCCAACGTCCTGACTTTC.

The V gene is TRBV10-3, the J gene TRBJ2-3; D unclear. V gave up 6 bases and J gave up 1 base, with 14 bases separating them. The CDR3 has 15 amino acids. Germline V gene lookup returns CDR1 ENHRY and CDR2 SYGVKD. CDR3: CAIRMSFAGTDTQYF. CDR3 nucleotide sequence: TGTGCCATCAGGATGTCTTTCGCGGGCACAGATACGCAGTATTTT.

In regard to this clonotype: Since a much larger clone is just one base distant, this may be a read error. The V and J genes are TRBV7-2 and TRBJ1-1, with D perhaps matching TRBD1 (6 bases). The CDR3 spans 14 residues. The V and J ends lost 6 bases and 4 bases respectively, with 15 bases between them. CDR1 SGHTA and CDR2 FQGNSA come from the germline V gene. The CDR3 reads CASSPQGISTEAFF. CDR3 DNA sequence: TGTGCCAGCAGTCCTCAGGGGATCAGCACTGAAGCTTTCTTT. Full variable domain (missing parts from reference TRBV7-2 and TRBJ1-1): GAGVSQSPSNKVTEKGKDVELRCDPISGHTALYWYRQSLGQGLEFLIYFQGNSAPDKSGLPSDRFSAERTGGSVSTLTIQRTQQEDSAVYLCASSPQGISTEAFFGQGTRLTVV.

The chain combines TRBV11-2 with TRBJ2-3; TRBD2 aligns across 12 bases. Germline-derived CDR1 and CDR2 are SGHAT and FQNNGV. The CDR3 runs to 16 residues. With V trimmed by 5 bases and J by 4 bases, 7 bases remained unmatched. CDR3 in DNA: TGTGCCAGCAGCACAAGACTAGCGGGAGCGCCAGATACGCAGTATTTT. Encoded protein: CASSTRLAGAPDTQYF.

This sequence joins TRBV11-2 and TRBJ2-1, with D perhaps matching TRBD2 (6 bases). This CDR3 contains 21 residues. Germline V gene sequence: CDR1 SGHAT, CDR2 FQNNGV. Trimming left V 0 bases short and J 0 bases short, with 24 bases between. The chain's CDR3 is CASSLEDRLGVYLRSYNEQFF. CDR3 bases: TGTGCCAGCAGCTTAGAGGATAGACTAGGGGTATACCTGCGCTCCTACAATGAGCAGTTCTTC.

In this sample, this clonotype turned up a few times. The chain links TRBV19 to TRBJ1-5; 7 nucleotides align to TRBD1. The CDR3 covers 14 residues. Germline loops: CDR1 LNHDA, CDR2 SQIVND (reference sequence). After removal of 3 bases from V and 7 bases from J, the junction contained 6 bases not matched to a gene. In nucleotides, the CDR3 is TGTGCCAGTAGTATCCCAGGGGGGCGGCAGCCCCAGCATTTT. Its translation: CASSIPGGRQPQHF.

The genes are TRBV6-2 or TRBV6-3 and TRBJ2-2, with TRBD2 matching over 7 bases. In germline, CDR1 is MNHEY, CDR2 SVGEGT. This CDR3 region has 14 residues. The ends lost 6 bases at V and 6 bases at J; junction bases unmatched: 7. The CDR3 DNA reads as TGTGCCAGCAGGCCGGGGGGTCCACCCGGGGAGCTGTTTTTT. Its protein is CASRPGGPPGELFF.

A word on this clonotype: The germline gene is not matched at one end of the junction; a read error may be the cause. The V call is TRBV5-5, the J call TRBJ1-5; D gene unclear. The germline V gene encodes CDR1 SGHKS and CDR2 YYEKEE (reference sequence). The CDR3 loop spans 16 amino acids. For the CDR3, the DNA is TGTGCCGGCAGCTTGGCCGCTACCAGTGGCAATCAGCCCCAGCATTTT. Translating gives CAGSLAATSGNQPQHF. Complete variable domain (other parts from reference TRBV5-5 and TRBJ1-5): DAGVTQSPTHLIKTRGQQVTLRCSPISGHKSVSWYQQVLGQGPQFIFQYYEKEERGRGNFPDRFSARQFPNYSSELNVNALLLGDSALYLCAGSLAATSGNQPQHFGDGTRLSIL.

In this sample, this clonotype turned up a few times. The chain uses TRBV27 and TRBJ2-2; TRBD2 aligns across 13 bases. CDR3 length: 18 residues. Germline lookup yields CDR1 MNHEY and CDR2 SMNVEV (reference sequence). Trimming took 5 bases from V and 6 from J; bases not matched to a gene: 12. Written as DNA, the CDR3 is TGTGCCAGCAGTAGGCCGACTAGCGGGAGGAGGGATGCCGGGGAGCTGTTTTTT. Encoded protein: CASSRPTSGRRDAGELFF.

This clonotype came up a few times. The gene calls are TRBV7-2 and TRBJ1-2; no definite D call. This CDR3 comprises 12 residues. V shed 3 bases and J shed 8 bases, with 10 bases lying between them. Germline lookup yields CDR1 SGHTA and CDR2 FQGNSA. This CDR3 reads CASSFAKEGYTF. As DNA, the CDR3 is TGTGCCAGCAGCTTCGCAAAAGAAGGCTACACCTTC.

V and J are TRBV28 and TRBJ2-7; the match to TRBD2 covers 13 bases. The ends lost 6 bases at V and 7 bases at J; junction bases unmatched: 9. CDR3 length equals 15 residues. CDR1 and CDR2 (germline): MDHEN, SYDVKM. CDR3 sequence reads: CASSPRTSGSREQYF. DNA for the CDR3: TGTGCCAGCAGCCCACGGACTAGCGGGAGTCGTGAGCAGTACTTC.

This clonotype has a count of ten or more. The rearrangement links TRBV7-8 to TRBJ2-1, with 9 bases that match TRBD2. After removal of 4 bases from V and 3 bases from J, the junction contained 10 bases not matched to a gene. Germline-derived CDR1 and CDR2 are SGHVS and FQNEAQ. The CDR3 loop spans 17 amino acids. CDR3 sequence: CASSSPLQAGGYNEQFF. As DNA, the CDR3 is TGTGCCAGCAGCTCCCCTCTCCAAGCGGGAGGCTACAATGAGCAGTTCTTC.

At least ten counts were recorded for this clonotype. This rearrangement joins TRBV7-2 to TRBJ2-7, with 12 positions matching TRBD2. Trimming removed 4 bases from V and 0 bases from J; junction bases left unmatched: 13. Germline assignment: CDR1 SGHTA and CDR2 FQGNSA. This CDR3 region has 19 residues. CDR3 residues: CASSSWTSGTRSSSYEQYF. The CDR3 region has the DNA TGTGCCAGCAGCTCGTGGACTAGCGGGACCCGAAGTAGCTCCTACGAGCAGTACTTC.

The table lists this clonotype with many counts. The chain uses TRBV7-2 and TRBJ2-7; TRBD2 agrees at 10 bases. V lost 2 bases, J lost 5 bases, and 12 bases stayed unmatched. This CDR3 comprises 17 residues. CDR1 and CDR2 from the germline V gene are SGHTA and FQGNSA. CDR3 region: CASSLTEREGPLNEQYF. Written as DNA, the CDR3 is TGTGCCAGCAGCTTAACGGAGCGGGAGGGCCCTCTGAACGAGCAGTACTTC.

The rearrangement uses TRBV30 and TRBJ2-2, with 10 bases aligning to TRBD1. Trimming at V came to 3 bases and at J to 7 bases, leaving 5 bases not matched to a gene. Germline-derived CDR1 and CDR2 are GTSNPN and SVGIG (reference sequence). The CDR3 length is 14 residues. In nucleotides, the CDR3 is TGTGCCTGGAGAGGACAGGGGGTAGGCGGGGAGCTGTTTTTT. Its protein is CAWRGQGVGGELFF. Supplemented by reference TRBV30 and TRBJ2-2, the full variable domain reads SQTIHQWPATLVQPVGSPLSLECTVEGTSNPNLYWYRQAAGRGLQLLFYSVGIGQISSEVPQNLSASRPQDRQFILSSKKLLLSDSGFYLCAWRGQGVGGELFFGEGSRLTVL.

The sample holds many counts of this clonotype. The chain carries TRBV7-2 and TRBJ1-1; tentative D call: TRBD1 (5 bases). In germline, CDR1 is SGHTA, CDR2 FQGNSA. The germline V and J ends were trimmed by 4 bases and 2 bases, with 14 bases remaining between them. The CDR3 totals 15 residues. Here the CDR3 DNA reads TGTGCCAGCAGCTCACTGGGGCTGCACAACACTGAAGCTTTCTTT. Its translation is CASSSLGLHNTEAFF. Full variable domain (outside the CDR3, taken from reference TRBV7-2 and TRBJ1-1): GAGVSQSPSNKVTEKGKDVELRCDPISGHTALYWYRQSLGQGLEFLIYFQGNSAPDKSGLPSDRFSAERTGGSVSTLTIQRTQQEDSAVYLCASSSLGLHNTEAFFGQGTRLTVV.

This clonotype showed up just once. The gene calls are TRBV11-2 and TRBJ1-1, with no clear D. Germline values: CDR1 SGHAT, CDR2 FQNNGV. CDR3 length: 12 amino acids. V was shortened by 0 bases and J by 7 bases, with 6 bases between the two germline ends. CDR3 region: CASSLDRDEAFF. The CDR3, as DNA: TGTGCCAGCAGCTTAGATCGGGATGAAGCTTTCTTT.

The chain joins TRBV27 to TRBJ2-5; TRBD2 agrees at 10 bases. Germline CDR1 MNHEY, CDR2 SMNVEV (reference sequence). The V and J ends lost 5 bases and 4 bases, in that order; junction bases with no gene match: 7. The CDR3 has 15 residues. The CDR3 sequence is CASSLEASGRETQYF. The CDR3 DNA reads as TGTGCCAGCAGTCTTGAGGCTAGCGGGAGAGAGACCCAGTACTTC.

The chain links TRBV6-5 to TRBJ1-2; D is perhaps TRBD1 (5 bases). Between the trimmed V and J ends, which lost 7 bases and 1 base, there was a span of 13 bases. CDR1 MNHEY and CDR2 SVGAGI come from the germline V gene. CDR3 length: 14 residues. DNA of the CDR3: TGTGCCAGCAAACCCGACAGCTATAACTATGGCTACACCTTC. Amino acids: CASKPDSYNYGYTF.

The chain carries TRBV7-3 and TRBJ1-1, with D unresolved. The CDR3 loop spans 16 amino acids. From germline, CDR1 is SGHTA and CDR2 FQGTGA. Trimming pared 1 base from V and 5 bases from J, leaving 17 bases between. DNA of the CDR3: TGTGCCAGCAGCTTAATGGGCGGAGGCCAAGGGACTGAAGCTTTCTTT. It is translated as CASSLMGGGQGTEAFF.

The J gene is TRBJ2-7, the V gene TRBV12-3 or TRBV12-4; D is ambiguous. CDR3 length equals 12 residues. Trimming took off 5 bases at V and 2 bases at J, with 7 bases between the two ends. The DNA for the CDR3 is TGTGCCAGCAGTCGGACGGCCTACGAGCAGTACGTC. It specifies CASSRTAYEQYV.

This clonotype has more than one count but fewer than ten. The V and J genes are TRBV15 and TRBJ2-7, with TRBD2 as a possible D gene (5 bases). V lost 0 bases and J lost 5, with 11 bases in between. This CDR3 comprises 14 residues. CDR1 is LNHNV and CDR2 is YYDKDF in the germline V gene (reference sequence). CDR3 nucleotide sequence: TGTGCCACCAGCAGAGATTTAACGGAGGACGAGCAGTACTTC. The encoded protein is CATSRDLTEDEQYF.

The chain uses TRBV29-1 and TRBJ2-2, with 12 bases that match TRBD2. CDR3 size: 14 residues. J gave up 5 bases and V 4 bases, and 2 bases lay outside the gene matches. CDR1 is SQVTM and CDR2 is ANQGSEA in the germline V gene. This CDR3 is CSVGGTSGTGELFF. CDR3 DNA: TGCAGCGTTGGCGGGACTAGCGGGACCGGGGAGCTGTTTTTT.

In its sample, this clonotype was seen a few times. V is TRBV27 and J is TRBJ2-1; D remains ambiguous. The germline CDR1 and CDR2 sequences are MNHEY and SMNVEV (reference sequence). V shed 6 bases and J shed 2 bases, with 5 bases lying between them. The CDR3 contains 12 residues. The CDR3 is CASRTPYNEQFF. The CDR3 DNA sequence: TGTGCCAGCAGGACGCCCTACAATGAGCAGTTCTTC.

V and J are TRBV6-2 or TRBV6-3 and TRBJ2-1, with TRBD2 identical over 8 bases. This CDR3 has 16 amino acids. Per germline, CDR1 MNHEY and CDR2 SVGEGT. Trimming cost V 2 bases and J 12 bases; bases outside gene matches: 15. CDR3 nucleotide sequence: TGTGCCAGCAGTTACGGCCTAGCGGGTCGGTCTCGAGCGCAGTTCTTC. Protein: CASSYGLAGRSRAQFF.

The rearrangement joins TRBV11-2 to TRBJ2-1; TRBD2 aligns across 9 bases. Germline trimming cut 5 bases from V and 5 bases from J; bases unmatched to any gene: 7. In germline, CDR1 is SGHAT, CDR2 FQNNGV. The CDR3 spans 15 residues. The DNA of the CDR3 is TGTGCCAGCAGCGCCTCTAGCGGGACCGACAATGAGCAGTTCTTC. This gives the protein CASSASSGTDNEQFF.